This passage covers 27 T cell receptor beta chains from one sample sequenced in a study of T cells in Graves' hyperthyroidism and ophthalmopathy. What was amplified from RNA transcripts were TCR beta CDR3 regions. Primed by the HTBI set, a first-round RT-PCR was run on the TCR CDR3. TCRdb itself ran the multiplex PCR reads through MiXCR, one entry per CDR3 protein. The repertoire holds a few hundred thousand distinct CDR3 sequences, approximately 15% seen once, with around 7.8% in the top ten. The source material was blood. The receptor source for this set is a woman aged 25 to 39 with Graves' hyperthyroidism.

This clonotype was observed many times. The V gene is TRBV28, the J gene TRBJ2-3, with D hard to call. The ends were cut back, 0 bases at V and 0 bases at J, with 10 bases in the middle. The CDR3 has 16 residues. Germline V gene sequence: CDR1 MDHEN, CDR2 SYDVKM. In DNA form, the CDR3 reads TGTGCCAGCAGTTTATGGCTCCAGGCTAGCACAGATACGCAGTATTTT. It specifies CASSLWLQASTDTQYF.

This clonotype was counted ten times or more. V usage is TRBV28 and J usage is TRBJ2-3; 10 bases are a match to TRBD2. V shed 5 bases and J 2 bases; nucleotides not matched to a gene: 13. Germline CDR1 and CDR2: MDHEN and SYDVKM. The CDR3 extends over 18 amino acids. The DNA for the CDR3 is TGTGCCAGCAGTCCCGCCGGGAAGCGGGAGGGTGTCACAGATACGCAGTATTTT. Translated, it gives CASSPAGKREGVTDTQYF.

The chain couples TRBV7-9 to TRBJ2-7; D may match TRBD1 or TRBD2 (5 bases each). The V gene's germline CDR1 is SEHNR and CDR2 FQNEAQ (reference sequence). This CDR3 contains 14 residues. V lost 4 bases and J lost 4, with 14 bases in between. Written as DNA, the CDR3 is TGTGCCAGCAGCTCCGGGACGGGCCGTTACGAGCAGTACTTC. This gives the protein CASSSGTGRYEQYF.

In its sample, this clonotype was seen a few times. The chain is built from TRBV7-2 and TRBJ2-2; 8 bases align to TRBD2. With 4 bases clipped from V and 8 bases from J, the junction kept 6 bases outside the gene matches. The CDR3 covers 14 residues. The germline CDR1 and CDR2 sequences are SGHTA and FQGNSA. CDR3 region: CASSSVAGSGELFF. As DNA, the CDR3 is TGTGCCAGCAGCTCGGTAGCGGGATCTGGGGAGCTGTTTTTT.

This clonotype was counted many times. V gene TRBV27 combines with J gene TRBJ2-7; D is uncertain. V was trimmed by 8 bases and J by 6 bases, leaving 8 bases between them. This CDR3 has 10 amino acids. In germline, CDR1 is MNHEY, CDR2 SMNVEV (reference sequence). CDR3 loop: CASGRPEQYF. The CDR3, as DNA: TGTGCCAGCGGACGACCCGAGCAGTACTTC.

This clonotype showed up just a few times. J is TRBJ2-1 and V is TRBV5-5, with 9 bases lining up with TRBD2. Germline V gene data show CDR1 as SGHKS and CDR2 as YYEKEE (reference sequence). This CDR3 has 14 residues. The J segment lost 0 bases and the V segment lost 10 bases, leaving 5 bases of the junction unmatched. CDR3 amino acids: CAGREGDSYNEQFF. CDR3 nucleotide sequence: TGTGCCGGGCGGGAGGGAGACTCCTACAATGAGCAGTTCTTC. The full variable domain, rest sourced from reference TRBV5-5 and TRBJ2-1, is DAGVTQSPTHLIKTRGQQVTLRCSPISGHKSVSWYQQVLGQGPQFIFQYYEKEERGRGNFPDRFSARQFPNYSSELNVNALLLGDSALYLCAGREGDSYNEQFFGPGTRLTVL.

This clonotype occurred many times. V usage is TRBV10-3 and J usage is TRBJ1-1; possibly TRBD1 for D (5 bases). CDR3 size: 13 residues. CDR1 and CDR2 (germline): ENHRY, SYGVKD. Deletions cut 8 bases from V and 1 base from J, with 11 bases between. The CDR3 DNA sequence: TGTGCCATCGGGAGGGGAACGAACACTGAAGCTTTCTTT. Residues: CAIGRGTNTEAFF.

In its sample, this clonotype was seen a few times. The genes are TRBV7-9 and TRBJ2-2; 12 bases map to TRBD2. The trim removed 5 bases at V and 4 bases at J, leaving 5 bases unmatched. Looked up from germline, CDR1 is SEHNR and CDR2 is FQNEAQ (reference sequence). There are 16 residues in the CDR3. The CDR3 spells CASSAGLAGFTGELFF. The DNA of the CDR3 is TGTGCCAGCAGCGCGGGACTAGCGGGTTTCACCGGGGAGCTGTTTTTT.

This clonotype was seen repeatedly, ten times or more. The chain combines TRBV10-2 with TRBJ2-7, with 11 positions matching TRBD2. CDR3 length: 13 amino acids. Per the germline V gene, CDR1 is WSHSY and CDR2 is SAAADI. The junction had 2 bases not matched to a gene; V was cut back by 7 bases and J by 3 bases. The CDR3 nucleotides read TGCGCCAGCAACCTAGCGGGAGGCTACGAGCAGTACTTC. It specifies CASNLAGGYEQYF.

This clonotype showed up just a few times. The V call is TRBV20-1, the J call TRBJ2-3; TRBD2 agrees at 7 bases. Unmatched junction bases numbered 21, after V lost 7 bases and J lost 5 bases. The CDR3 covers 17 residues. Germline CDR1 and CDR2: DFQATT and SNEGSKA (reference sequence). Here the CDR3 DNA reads TGCAGTGGTTACCCAGGAAGGGGAGGGCCTCGGGGAGATACGCAGTATTTT. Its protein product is CSGYPGRGGPRGDTQYF.

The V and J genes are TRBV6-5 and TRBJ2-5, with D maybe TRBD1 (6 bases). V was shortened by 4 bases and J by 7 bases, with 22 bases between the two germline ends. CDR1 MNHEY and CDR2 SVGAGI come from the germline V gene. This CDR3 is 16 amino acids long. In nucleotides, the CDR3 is TGTGCCAGCAGTTGGTTCGGCAGGGGAATATCGGGGACCCAGTACTTC. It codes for CASSWFGRGISGTQYF.

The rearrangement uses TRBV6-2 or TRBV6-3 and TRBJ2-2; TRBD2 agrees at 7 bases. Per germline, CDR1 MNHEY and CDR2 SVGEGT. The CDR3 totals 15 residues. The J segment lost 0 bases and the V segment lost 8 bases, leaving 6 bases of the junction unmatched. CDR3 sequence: CASVLGGSNTGELFF. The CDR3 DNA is TGTGCCAGCGTACTGGGGGGGTCGAACACCGGGGAGCTGTTTTTT.

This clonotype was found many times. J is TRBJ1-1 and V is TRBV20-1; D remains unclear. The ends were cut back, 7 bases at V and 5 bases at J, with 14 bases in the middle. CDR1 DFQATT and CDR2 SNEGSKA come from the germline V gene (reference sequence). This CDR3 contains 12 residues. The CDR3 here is CSVGREETEAFF. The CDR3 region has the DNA TGCAGTGTTGGGAGAGAAGAAACTGAAGCTTTCTTT.

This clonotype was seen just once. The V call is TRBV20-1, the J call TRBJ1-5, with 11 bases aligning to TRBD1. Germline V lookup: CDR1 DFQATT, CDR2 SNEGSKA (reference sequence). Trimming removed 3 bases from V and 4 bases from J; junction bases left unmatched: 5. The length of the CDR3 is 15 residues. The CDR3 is CSASLGTGGNQPQHF. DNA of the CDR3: TGCAGTGCTAGTTTGGGGACAGGGGGAAATCAGCCCCAGCATTTT.

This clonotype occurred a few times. CDR3 sequence reads: CASSQDPNTLYGYTF. The CDR3 region has the DNA TGCGCCAGCAGCCAAGATCCGAACACCCTATATGGCTACACCTTC. This chain joins TRBV4-1 and TRBJ1-2, with unresolved D. V was trimmed by 0 bases and J by 5 bases, leaving 13 bases between them. Germline values: CDR1 MGHRA, CDR2 YSYEKL. The CDR3 has 15 amino acids.

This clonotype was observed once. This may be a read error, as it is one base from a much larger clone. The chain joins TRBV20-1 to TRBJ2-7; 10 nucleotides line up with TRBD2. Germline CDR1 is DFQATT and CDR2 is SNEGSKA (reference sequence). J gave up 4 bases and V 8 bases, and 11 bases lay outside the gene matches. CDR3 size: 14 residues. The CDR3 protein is CSTPAGGRRYEQYF. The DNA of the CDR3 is TGCAGTACCCCAGCGGGAGGGCGCCGTTACGAGCAGTACTTC.

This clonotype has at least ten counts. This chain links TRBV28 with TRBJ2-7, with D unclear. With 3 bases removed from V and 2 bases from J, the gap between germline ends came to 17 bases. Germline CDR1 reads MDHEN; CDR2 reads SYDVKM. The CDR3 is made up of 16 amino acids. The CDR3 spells CASSFLGGPGPYEQYF. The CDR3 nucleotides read TGTGCCAGCAGTTTTCTCGGCGGACCGGGCCCCTACGAGCAGTACTTC. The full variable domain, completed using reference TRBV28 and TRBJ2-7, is DVKVTQSSRYLVKRTGEKVFLECVQDMDHENMFWYRQDPGLGLRLIYFSYDVKMKEKGDIPEGYSVSREKKERFSLILESASTNQTSMYLCASSFLGGPGPYEQYFGPGTRLTVT.

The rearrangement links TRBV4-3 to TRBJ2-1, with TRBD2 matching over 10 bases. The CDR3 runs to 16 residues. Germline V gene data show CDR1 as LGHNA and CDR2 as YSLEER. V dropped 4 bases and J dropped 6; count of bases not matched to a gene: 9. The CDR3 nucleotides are TGCGCCAGCAGCCGAGCCCGGACTAGCGGTTCCAATGAGCAGTTCTTC. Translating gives CASSRARTSGSNEQFF.

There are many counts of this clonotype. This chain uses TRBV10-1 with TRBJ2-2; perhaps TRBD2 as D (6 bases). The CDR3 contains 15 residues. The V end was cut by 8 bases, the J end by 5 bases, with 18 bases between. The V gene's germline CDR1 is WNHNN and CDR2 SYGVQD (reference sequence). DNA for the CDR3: TGCGCCAGCGACCAGGGCGCGGGACGGACCGGGGAGCTGTTTTTT. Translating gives CASDQGAGRTGELFF.

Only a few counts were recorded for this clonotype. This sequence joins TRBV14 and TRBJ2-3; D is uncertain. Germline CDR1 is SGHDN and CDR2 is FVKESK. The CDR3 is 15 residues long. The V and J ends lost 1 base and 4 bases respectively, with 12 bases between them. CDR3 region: CASSQAGSRSDTQYF. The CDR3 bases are TGTGCCAGCAGCCAAGCTGGTTCGAGGTCAGATACGCAGTATTTT.

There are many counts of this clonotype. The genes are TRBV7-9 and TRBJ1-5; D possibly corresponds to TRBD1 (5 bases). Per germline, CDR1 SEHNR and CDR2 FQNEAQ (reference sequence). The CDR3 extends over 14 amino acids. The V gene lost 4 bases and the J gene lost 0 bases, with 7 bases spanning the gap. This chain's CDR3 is CASSSQASNQPQHF. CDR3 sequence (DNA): TGTGCCAGCAGCTCACAGGCTAGCAATCAGCCCCAGCATTTT.

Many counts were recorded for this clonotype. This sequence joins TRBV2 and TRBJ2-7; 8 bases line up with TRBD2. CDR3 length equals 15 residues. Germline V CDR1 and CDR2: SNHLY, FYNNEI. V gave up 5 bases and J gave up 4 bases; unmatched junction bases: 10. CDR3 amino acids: CASSSAVSGSYEQYF. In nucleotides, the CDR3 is TGTGCCAGCAGTTCCGCCGTCAGCGGGAGTTACGAGCAGTACTTC.

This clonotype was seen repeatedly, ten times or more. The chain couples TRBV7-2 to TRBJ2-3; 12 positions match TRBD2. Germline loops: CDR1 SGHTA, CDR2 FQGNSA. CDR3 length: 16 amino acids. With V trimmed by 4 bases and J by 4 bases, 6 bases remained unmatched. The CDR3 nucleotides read TGTGCCAGCAGCTCGACTAGCGGGAGAGGGCCAGATACGCAGTATTTT. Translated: CASSSTSGRGPDTQYF.

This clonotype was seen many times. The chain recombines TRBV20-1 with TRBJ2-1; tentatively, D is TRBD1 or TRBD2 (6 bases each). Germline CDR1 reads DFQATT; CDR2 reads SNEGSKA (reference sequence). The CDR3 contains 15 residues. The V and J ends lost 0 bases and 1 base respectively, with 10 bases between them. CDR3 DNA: TGCAGTGCTAGAGAGGGGGCGGGATCCTACAATGAGCAGTTCTTC. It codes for CSAREGAGSYNEQFF.

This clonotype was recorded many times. In DNA form, the CDR3 reads TGTGCCAGCAGTGGTGGACTAGCGGGAGTTCGCACAGATACGCAGTATTTT. It translates to CASSGGLAGVRTDTQYF. The chain employs TRBV28 and TRBJ2-3, with 13 bases aligning to TRBD2. CDR1 and CDR2 from the germline V gene are MDHEN and SYDVKM. The length of the CDR3 is 17 residues. V lost 5 bases, J lost 1 base, and 6 bases stayed unmatched.

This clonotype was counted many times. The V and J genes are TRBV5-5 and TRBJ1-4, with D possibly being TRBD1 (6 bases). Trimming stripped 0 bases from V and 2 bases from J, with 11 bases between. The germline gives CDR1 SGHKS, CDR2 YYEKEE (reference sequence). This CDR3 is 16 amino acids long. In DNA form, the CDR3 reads TGTGCCAGCAGCTTGGCCGGAGGACAGACTAATGAAAAACTGTTTTTT. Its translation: CASSLAGGQTNEKLFF.

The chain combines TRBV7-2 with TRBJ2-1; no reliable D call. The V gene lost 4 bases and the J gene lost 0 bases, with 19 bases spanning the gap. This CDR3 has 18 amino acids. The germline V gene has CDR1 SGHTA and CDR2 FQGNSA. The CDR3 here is CASSSPRLLPGSYNEQFF. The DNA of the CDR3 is TGTGCCAGCAGCTCCCCGCGGCTCCTCCCCGGCTCCTACAATGAGCAGTTCTTC.